Listed below are T cell receptor beta chains from one sample, sequenced in a study of blood T cell repertoires in COVID-19. TCRdb's copy holds only in-frame clones and misses some; the assay was immunoSEQ multiplex PCR. In the table there are about 350,000 clones, 80% to 90% of which are singletons. The specimen sequenced was PBMCs or T cells enriched from blood (not recorded which). Receptors originate from a woman aged 25 to 45 who had recovered from COVID-19. CDR3s include the opening cysteine and the closing phenylalanine or tryptophan. Each record gives: CDR3 length, clone size, V gene, D gene, J gene, CDR3 protein, CDR3 DNA. The D gene is left open where the match is weak. Expanded clones are given a class, and other clones once, few, many or no size at all.

>11|.|TRBV29-1|.|TRBJ2-7
CSVIQSYEQYF
TGCAGCGTTATACAGAGCTACGAGCAGTACTTC
>13|.|TRBV25-1|TRBD1|TRBJ2-7
CASRRTGAYEQYF
TGTGCCAGCAGAAGGACAGGAGCCTACGAGCAGTACTTC
>13|.|TRBV10-3|.|TRBJ1-1
CAISGVGDTEAFF
TGTGCCATCAGTGGGGTAGGGGACACTGAAGCTTTCTTT
>16|.|TRBV4-1|TRBD1|TRBJ1-5
CASSQDQGAGNQPQHF
TGCGCCAGCAGCCAAGATCAGGGGGCCGGGAATCAGCCCCAGCATTTT
>15|.|TRBV27|.|TRBJ1-3
CASRSVGGTGNTIYF
TGTGCCAGCAGGAGCGTGGGGGGGACTGGAAACACCATATATTTT
>15|.|TRBV5-4|.|TRBJ1-4
CASSLAGVGNEKLFF
TGTGCCAGCAGCTTGGCAGGGGTGGGAAATGAAAAACTGTTTTTT
>19|.|TRBV3-1/TRBV3-2|TRBD1|TRBJ2-6
CASSPPWDRGRAGANVLTF
TGTGCCAGCAGCCCCCCCTGGGACAGGGGAAGGGCTGGGGCCAACGTCCTGACTTTC
>18|many|TRBV5-4|TRBD1|TRBJ1-3
CASSLFLGQGVRGNTIYF
TGTGCCAGCAGCTTGTTTTTGGGACAGGGCGTACGCGGAAACACCATATATTTT
>16|.|TRBV10-3|TRBD2|TRBJ2-7
CAISDLGLAGGAEQYF
TGTGCCATCAGTGACCTAGGACTAGCGGGGGGGGCTGAGCAGTACTTC
>15|.|TRBV28|.|TRBJ2-6
CASWGGSAGANVLTF
TGTGCCAGCTGGGGAGGTAGTGCTGGGGCCAACGTCCTGACTTTC
>13|.|TRBV7-2|.|TRBJ1-2
CASSLLTAYGYTF
TGTGCCAGCAGCTTATTGACAGCCTATGGCTACACCTTC
>11|.|TRBV5-4|.|TRBJ1-1
CASSLNREAFF
TGTGCCAGCAGCTTGAATCGTGAAGCTTTCTTT
>15|once|TRBV5-6|TRBD2|TRBJ2-7
CASSLGSGDFYEQYF
TGTGCCAGCAGCTTGGGTAGCGGGGACTTCTACGAGCAGTACTTC
>14|.|TRBV2|.|TRBJ1-2
CASREAGGNYGYTF
TGTGCCAGCAGGGAAGCCGGGGGTAACTATGGCTACACCTTC
>15|.|TRBV5-1|TRBD1|TRBJ1-1
CASSTDWTGGTEAFF
TGCGCCAGCAGCACTGATTGGACAGGGGGCACTGAAGCTTTCTTT
>17|.|TRBV10-3|.|TRBJ1-3
CAISVGGSRNSGNTIYF
TGTGCCATCAGTGTTGGGGGCAGCCGAAACTCTGGAAACACCATATATTTT
>15|.|TRBV27|TRBD1|TRBJ1-6
CASSPRTGRNSPLHF
TGTGCCAGCAGTCCCCGGACAGGGAGGAATTCACCCCTCCACTTT
>16|few|TRBV19|.|TRBJ1-6
CASSPWEGRMNSPLHF
TGTGCCAGTAGTCCCTGGGAGGGAAGGATGAATTCACCCCTCCACTTT
>12|.|TRBV30|TRBD1|TRBJ1-5
CAWDRGGQPQHF
TGTGCCTGGGACAGGGGAGGTCAGCCCCAGCATTTT
>15|.|TRBV28|.|TRBJ1-2
CASSPSDRPNYGYTF
TGTGCCAGCAGTCCCTCGGACAGACCTAACTATGGCTACACCTTC
>14|few|TRBV6-2/TRBV6-3|TRBD1|TRBJ2-7
CASSYGDSSLKQYF
TGTGCCAGCAGTTACGGGGACAGTTCCCTCAAGCAGTACTTC
>15|.|TRBV6-4|TRBD2|TRBJ2-1
CASSDSIGGGDEQFF
TGTGCCAGCAGTGACTCCATTGGGGGGGGTGATGAGCAGTTCTTC
>18|.|TRBV7-2|TRBD2|TRBJ2-3
CASSRPTSGGPSTDTQYF
TGTGCCAGCAGCCGCCCCACTAGCGGGGGACCCAGCACAGATACGCAGTATTTT
>12|.|TRBV5-8|.|TRBJ1-2
CASSLSLSGYTF
TGTGCCAGCAGCTTATCCCTCTCCGGCTACACCTTC
>15|.|TRBV19|.|TRBJ2-3
CASSTLRLETDTQYF
TGTGCCAGTAGTACCCTTCGCCTAGAGACAGATACGCAGTATTTT
>21|.|TRBV6-1|.|TRBJ1-5
CASSEARLVRAPGGGNQPQHF
TGTGCCAGCAGTGAAGCGCGTTTGGTGAGGGCCCCCGGGGGTGGCAATCAGCCCCAGCATTTT
>14|.|TRBV29-1|.|TRBJ2-5
CSVGAGAAQETQYF
TGCAGCGTGGGGGCGGGGGCGGCGCAAGAGACCCAGTACTTC
>14|.|TRBV5-6|TRBD1|TRBJ1-3
CASSRDRDGNTIYF
TGTGCCAGCAGCCGGGACAGGGATGGAAACACCATATATTTT
>16|.|TRBV21-1|.|TRBJ1-1
CASSTHGDRAYTEAFF
TGTGCCAGCAGCACACATGGGGACAGGGCGTACACTGAAGCTTTCTTT